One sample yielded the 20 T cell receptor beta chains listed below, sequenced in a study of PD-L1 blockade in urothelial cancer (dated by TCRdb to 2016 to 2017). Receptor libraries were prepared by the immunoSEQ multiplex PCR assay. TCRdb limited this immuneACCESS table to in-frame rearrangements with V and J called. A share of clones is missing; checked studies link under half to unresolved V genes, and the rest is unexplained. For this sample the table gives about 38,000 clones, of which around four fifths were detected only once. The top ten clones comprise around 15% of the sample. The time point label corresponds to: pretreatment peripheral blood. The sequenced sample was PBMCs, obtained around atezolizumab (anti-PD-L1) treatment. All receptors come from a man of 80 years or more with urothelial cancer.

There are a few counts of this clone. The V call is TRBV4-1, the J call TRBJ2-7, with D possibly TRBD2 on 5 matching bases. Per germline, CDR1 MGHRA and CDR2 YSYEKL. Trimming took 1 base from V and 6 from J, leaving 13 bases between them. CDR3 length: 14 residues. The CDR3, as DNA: TGCGCCAGCAGCCAAGGGATGGCGGGCTCCGAGCAGTACTTC. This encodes CASSQGMAGSEQYF.

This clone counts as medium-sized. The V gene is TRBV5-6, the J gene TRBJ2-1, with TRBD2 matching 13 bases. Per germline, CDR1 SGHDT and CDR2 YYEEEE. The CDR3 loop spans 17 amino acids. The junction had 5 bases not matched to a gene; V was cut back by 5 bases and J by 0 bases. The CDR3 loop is CASSWGLAGSSYNEQFF. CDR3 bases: TGTGCCAGCAGTTGGGGACTAGCGGGAAGCTCCTACAATGAGCAGTTCTTC. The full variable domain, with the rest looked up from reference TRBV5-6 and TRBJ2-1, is DAGVTQSPTHLIKTRGQQVTLRCSPKSGHDTVSWYQQALGQGPQFIFQYYEEEERQRGNFPDRFSGHQFPNYSSELNVNALLLGDSALYLCASSWGLAGSSYNEQFFGPGTRLTVL.

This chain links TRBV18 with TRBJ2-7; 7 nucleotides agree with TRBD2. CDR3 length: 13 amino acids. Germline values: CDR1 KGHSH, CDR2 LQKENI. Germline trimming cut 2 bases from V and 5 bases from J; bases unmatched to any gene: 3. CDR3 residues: CASSPGLVHEQYF. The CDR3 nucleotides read TGTGCCAGCTCACCAGGACTAGTCCACGAGCAGTACTTC.

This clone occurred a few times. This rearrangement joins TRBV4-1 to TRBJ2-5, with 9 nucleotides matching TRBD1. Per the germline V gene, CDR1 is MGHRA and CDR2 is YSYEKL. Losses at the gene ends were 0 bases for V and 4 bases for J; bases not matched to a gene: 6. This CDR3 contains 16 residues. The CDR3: CASSQELGQGRETQYF. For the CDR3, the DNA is TGCGCCAGCAGCCAAGAGTTGGGACAGGGAAGAGAGACCCAGTACTTC.

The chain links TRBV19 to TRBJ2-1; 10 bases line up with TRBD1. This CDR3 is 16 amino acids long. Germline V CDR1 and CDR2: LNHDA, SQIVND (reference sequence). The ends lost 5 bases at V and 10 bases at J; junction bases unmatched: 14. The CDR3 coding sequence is TGTGCCAGTAGTTCCCCGGGACAGGGGTCCGGTAAGGAGCAGTTCTTC. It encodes CASSSPGQGSGKEQFF.

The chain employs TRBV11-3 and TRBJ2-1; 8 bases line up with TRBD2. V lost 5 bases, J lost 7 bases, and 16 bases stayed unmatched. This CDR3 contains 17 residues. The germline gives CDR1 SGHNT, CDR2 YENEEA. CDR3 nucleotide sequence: TGTGCCAGCAGCCCCTCCACCGGGACTAGTAGTGTAAATGAGCAGTTCTTC. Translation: CASSPSTGTSSVNEQFF.

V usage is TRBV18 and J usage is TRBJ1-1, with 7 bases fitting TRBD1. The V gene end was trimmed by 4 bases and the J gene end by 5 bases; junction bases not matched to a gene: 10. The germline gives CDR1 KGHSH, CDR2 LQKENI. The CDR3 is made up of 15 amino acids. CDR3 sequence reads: CASSRETGSNTEAFF. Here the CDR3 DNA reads TGTGCCAGCTCACGAGAGACAGGGAGTAATACTGAAGCTTTCTTT.

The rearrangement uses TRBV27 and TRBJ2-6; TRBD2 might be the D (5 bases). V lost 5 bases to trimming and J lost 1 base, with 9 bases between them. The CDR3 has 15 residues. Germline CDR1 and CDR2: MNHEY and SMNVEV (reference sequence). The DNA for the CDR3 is TGTGCCAGCAGTACCCGGGGATCTGGGGCCAACGTCCTGACTTTC. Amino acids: CASSTRGSGANVLTF.

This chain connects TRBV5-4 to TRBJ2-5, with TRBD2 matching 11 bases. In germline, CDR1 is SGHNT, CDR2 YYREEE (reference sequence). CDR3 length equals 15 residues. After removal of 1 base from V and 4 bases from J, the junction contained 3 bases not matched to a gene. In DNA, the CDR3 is TGTGCCAGCAGCTTGCAACTAGCGGGAGCAGAGACCCAGTACTTC. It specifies CASSLQLAGAETQYF.

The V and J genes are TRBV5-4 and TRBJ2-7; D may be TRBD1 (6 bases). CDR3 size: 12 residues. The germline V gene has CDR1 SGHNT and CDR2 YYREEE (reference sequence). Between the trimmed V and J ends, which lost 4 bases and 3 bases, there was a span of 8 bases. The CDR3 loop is CASSQQGYEQYF. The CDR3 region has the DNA TGTGCCAGCAGCCAACAGGGCTACGAGCAGTACTTC.

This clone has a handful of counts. CDR3 nucleotide sequence: TGCGCCAGCAGCTTGGACAGGTACTACGAGCAGTACTTC. This sequence encodes CASSLDRYYEQYF. This chain links TRBV5-1 with TRBJ2-7, with D possibly being TRBD1 (5 bases). Germline V gives CDR1 SGHRS, CDR2 YFSETQ. Trimming stripped 0 bases from V and 3 bases from J, with 7 bases between. The CDR3 is 13 residues long.

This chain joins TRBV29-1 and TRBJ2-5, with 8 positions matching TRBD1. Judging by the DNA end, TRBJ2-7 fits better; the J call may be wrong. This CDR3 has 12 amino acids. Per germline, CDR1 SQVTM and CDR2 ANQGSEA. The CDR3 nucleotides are TGCAGCGGTGCACAGGGGGCCTACGAGCAGTACTTC. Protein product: CSGAQGAYEQYF.

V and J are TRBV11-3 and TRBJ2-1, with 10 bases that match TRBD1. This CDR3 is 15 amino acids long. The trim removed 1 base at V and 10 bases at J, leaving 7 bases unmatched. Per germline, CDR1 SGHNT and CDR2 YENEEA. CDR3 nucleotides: TGTGCCAGCAGCTTAGCCGGGACAGGGGCCCGGGAGCAGTTCTTC. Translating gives CASSLAGTGAREQFF.

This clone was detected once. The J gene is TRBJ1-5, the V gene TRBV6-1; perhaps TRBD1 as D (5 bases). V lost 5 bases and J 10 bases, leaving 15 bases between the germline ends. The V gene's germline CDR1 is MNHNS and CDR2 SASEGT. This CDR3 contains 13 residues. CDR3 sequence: CASSSTDKSPQHF. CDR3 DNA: TGTGCCAGCAGTTCGACAGATAAGAGTCCCCAGCATTTT.

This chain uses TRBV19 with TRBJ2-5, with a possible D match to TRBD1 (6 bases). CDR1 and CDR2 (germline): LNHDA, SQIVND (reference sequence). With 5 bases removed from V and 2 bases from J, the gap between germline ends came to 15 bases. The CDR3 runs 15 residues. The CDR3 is CASSSGQTSQETQYF. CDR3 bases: TGTGCCAGTAGTTCTGGACAGACTTCACAAGAGACCCAGTACTTC. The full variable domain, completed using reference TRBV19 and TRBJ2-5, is DGGITQSPKYLFRKEGQNVTLSCEQNLNHDAMYWYRQDPGQGLRLIYYSQIVNDFQKGDIAEGYSVSREKKESFPLTVTSAQKNPTAFYLCASSSGQTSQETQYFGPGTRLLVL.

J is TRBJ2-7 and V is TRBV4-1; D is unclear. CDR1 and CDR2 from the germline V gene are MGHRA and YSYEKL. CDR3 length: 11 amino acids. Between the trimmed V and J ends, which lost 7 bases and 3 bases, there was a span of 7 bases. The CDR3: CASNVSYEQYF. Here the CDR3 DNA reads TGCGCCAGCAACGTTAGCTACGAGCAGTACTTC.

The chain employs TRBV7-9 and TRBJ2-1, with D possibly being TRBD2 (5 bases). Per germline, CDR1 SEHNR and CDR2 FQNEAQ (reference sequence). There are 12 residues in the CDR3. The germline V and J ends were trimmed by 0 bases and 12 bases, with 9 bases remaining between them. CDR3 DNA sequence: TGTGCCAGCAGCTTAGCTGGCGAGGGGCAGTTCTTC. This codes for CASSLAGEGQFF.

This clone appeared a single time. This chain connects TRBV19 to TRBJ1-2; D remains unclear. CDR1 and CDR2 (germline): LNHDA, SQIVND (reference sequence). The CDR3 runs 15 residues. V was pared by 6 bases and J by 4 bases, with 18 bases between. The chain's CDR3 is CASSLSGLKVYGYTF. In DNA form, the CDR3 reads TGTGCCAGTAGCCTTAGCGGGCTAAAGGTCTATGGCTACACCTTC.

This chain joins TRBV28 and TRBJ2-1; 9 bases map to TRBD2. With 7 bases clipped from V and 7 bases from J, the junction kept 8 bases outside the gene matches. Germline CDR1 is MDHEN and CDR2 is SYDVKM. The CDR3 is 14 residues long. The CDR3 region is CASILLAGSNEQFF. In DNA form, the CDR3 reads TGTGCCAGCATCCTTCTAGCGGGAAGTAATGAGCAGTTCTTC.

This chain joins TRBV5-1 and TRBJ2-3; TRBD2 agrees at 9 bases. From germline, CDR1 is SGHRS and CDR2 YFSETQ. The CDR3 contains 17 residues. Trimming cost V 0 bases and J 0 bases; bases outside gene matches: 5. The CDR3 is CASSLGLAASSTDTQYF. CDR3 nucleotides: TGCGCCAGCAGCTTGGGACTAGCGGCCTCTAGCACAGATACGCAGTATTTT.